The rows below give T cell receptor beta chains drawn from one sample of a study of T cells in Graves' hyperthyroidism and ophthalmopathy. TCRdb ran MiXCR on the multiplex PCR reads and lists one entry per CDR3 protein. Of about 640,000 distinct CDR3 sequences in the sample, less than 25% were seen once. The sample consisted of blood. Receptors were obtained from a man younger than 40 with Graves' ophthalmopathy. Both conserved end residues are trimmed from each CDR3. D genes are given only for firm matches.

j_call,d_call,v_call,cdr3_aa
TRBJ2-5,TRBD1,TRBV30,AWSEDRVETQY
TRBJ1-4,NA,TRBV6-2/TRBV6-3,ASSYRTATNEKLF
TRBJ2-1,NA,TRBV20-1,SARGARHSYNEQF
TRBJ2-5,TRBD2,TRBV7-9,ASSLAPGRTQETQY
TRBJ1-2,NA,TRBV20-1,SATRGDSNYGYT
TRBJ2-5,TRBD2,TRBV25-1,ASSDPHGAGGPETQY
TRBJ2-3,TRBD2,TRBV7-7,ASSLRPAGDPDTQY
TRBJ2-2,NA,TRBV6-5,ASSYSNTGELF
TRBJ2-5,NA,TRBV30,AWSDREWETQY
TRBJ2-7,TRBD1,TRBV5-5,ASSKLTGTGLLEQY
TRBJ1-3,NA,TRBV30,AWGGRRAGNTIY
TRBJ2-3,NA,TRBV7-3,ASSLAREDTQY
TRBJ1-1,NA,TRBV3-1,ASSQYGRNTEAF
NA,NA,TRBV28,ASSVAGGSTDTQH
TRBJ2-5,TRBD1,TRBV3-1,ASSPTGRETQY
TRBJ2-1,TRBD2,TRBV5-1,ASSFLISGSESYNEQF
TRBJ2-7,NA,TRBV14,ASSHGGPTYEQY